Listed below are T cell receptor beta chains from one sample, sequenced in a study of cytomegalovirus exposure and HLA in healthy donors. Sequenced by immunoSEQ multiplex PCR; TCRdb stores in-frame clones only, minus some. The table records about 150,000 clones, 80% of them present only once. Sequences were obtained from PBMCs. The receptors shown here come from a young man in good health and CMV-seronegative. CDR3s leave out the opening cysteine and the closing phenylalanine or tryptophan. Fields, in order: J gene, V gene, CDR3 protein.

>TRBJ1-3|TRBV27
ASSSYRESRNTIY
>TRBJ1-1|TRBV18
ASSPPYQGPTEAF
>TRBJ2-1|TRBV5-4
ASSLGTASRGKF
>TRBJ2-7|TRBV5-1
ASSPTDRHEQY
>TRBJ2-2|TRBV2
ASSESYRIRMNTGELF
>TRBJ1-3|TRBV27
ASSSSGVVGNTIY
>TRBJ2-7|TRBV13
ASSLDAGTEQY
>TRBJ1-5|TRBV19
ASSPLPDQPQH
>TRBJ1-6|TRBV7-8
ASSFTPGPNSPLH
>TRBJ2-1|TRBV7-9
ASSLYASGRGEQF
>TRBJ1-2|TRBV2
ASSPRQGDVRGYT
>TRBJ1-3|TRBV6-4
ASSEASGNTIY
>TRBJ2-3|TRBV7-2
ASSAMGLRSY
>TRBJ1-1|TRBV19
ASKGNMNTEAF